A selection of T cell receptor beta chains follows, all from one sample in a study of cytomegalovirus exposure and HLA in healthy donors. This table comes from immunoSEQ multiplex PCR, and its TCRdb copy is limited to in-frame clones, with some not included. The sample contains 99,000 or so clones, around four fifths of which appear only once. The sample consisted of PBMCs. These receptors originate from a female donor in good health and CMV-seropositive. CDR3s leave out the opening cysteine and the closing phenylalanine or tryptophan. The size entry is marked missing in some rows and otherwise reads once, few, many or a size class.

length	J	V	size	CDR3
14	TRBJ2-2	TRBV2	-	ASSGPRTGNTGELF
12	TRBJ1-2	TRBV5-1	-	ASSPDRSNYGYT
12	TRBJ1-1	TRBV6-4	-	ASRITGGNTEAF
12	TRBJ1-4	TRBV5-1	-	ASSLGQGRGKLF
14	TRBJ2-3	TRBV5-1	-	ASSYRDRWAMDTQY
12	TRBJ1-5	TRBV15	-	ATSPGGASQPQH
13	TRBJ2-3	TRBV5-6	-	ASSLPAGVIDTQY
12	TRBJ1-2	TRBV6-5	few	ASRNSGVDYGYT
14	TRBJ1-2	TRBV7-9	-	ASSLGGLIANYGYT
14	TRBJ1-2	TRBV13	-	ASSSGQGALPNGYT
13	TRBJ1-6	TRBV10-2	-	ASSPRGREDSPLH
12	TRBJ1-5	TRBV15	-	ASADRGSNQPQH
13	TRBJ2-7	TRBV12-5	few	ASAEELGQVYEQY
10	TRBJ1-1	TRBV7-9	few	ASRSGDGEAF
13	TRBJ1-3	TRBV19	-	ASGKTDLSGNTIY
11	TRBJ2-7	TRBV18	-	ASSPETSGEQY
12	TRBJ1-1	TRBV4-1	-	ASSRKQGGTEAF
12	TRBJ2-1	TRBV7-3	-	ASSSTGTLNEQF
11	TRBJ1-2	TRBV28	-	ASSLPGPYGYT
13	TRBJ2-3	TRBV19	-	ASSISGGAADTQY
17	TRBJ2-1	TRBV4-1	-	ASSQDRAGGRIFYNEQF
13	TRBJ1-2	TRBV19	-	ASIGDRERFRGYT
12	TRBJ2-7	TRBV6-5	-	ASSYAGRTYEQY
14	TRBJ2-5	TRBV7-6	-	ASSLGAGGYQETQY
14	TRBJ1-2	TRBV5-1	-	ASSTHPQGIRYGYT
13	TRBJ2-5	TRBV5-1	-	ASSSGGFNQETQY
11	TRBJ2-5	TRBV29-1	-	SVRSGRKETQY
20	TRBJ2-3	TRBV28	-	ASSFKTSGRGPVLVTTDTQY
9	TRBJ1-2	TRBV20-1	-	SAREQGSYT
14	TRBJ2-7	TRBV28	once	ASSLNLQGAFYEQY
12	TRBJ2-4	TRBV12-5	-	ASGLAGSANIQY